Sequencing of this TCR beta chain was carried out in a study of OX40 agonist ivuxolimab in advanced cancers. The study in broad terms: Ivuxolimab was a fully human IgG2 agonistic monoclonal antibody targeting the costimulatory receptor OX40 (CD134). In the dose-escalation cohort, 82.7% of patients were male, and the mean age was approximately 60 years with a range of roughly 20 to 79. Patients were allowed to have had prior anti-PD-1, anti-PD-L1 or anti-CTLA-4 therapy, and approximately 40% of the dose-escalation patients had previously received checkpoint inhibitors. The paper covers the monotherapy dose-escalation part of the phase I ivuxolimab trial, which included N of about 56 patients. Intravenous ivuxolimab was administered to patients every 2 weeks at six dose levels: 0.01, 0.1, 0.3, 1.5, 3 and 10 mg/kg. Three dose-escalation patients achieved partial responses, one with hepatocellular carcinoma and two with cutaneous melanoma. Peripheral TCRbeta sequencing aimed to test whether ivuxolimab altered TCR sequence diversity and caused clonal T-cell expansion. Among the roughly 50 dose-escalation patients, around 20 had hepatocellular carcinoma, approximately 15 melanoma, 9 renal cell carcinoma and 9 head and neck cancer. Broad study findings and their caveats: At doses of 0.1 to 3.0 mg/kg, clonal expansion of both CD4+ and CD8+ blood T cells was observed from baseline to week 6. Partial responders in the 0.1-3.0 mg/kg groups had among the lowest normalized peripheral clonal expansion, especially among CD8+ T cells. The antigen specificity of the clonally expanded peripheral T cells was not determined. After ivuxolimab, more expanded clones were found on average in CD8+ T cells than in CD4+ T cells. Low levels of normalized T-cell clonal expansion were also seen in some patients who did not respond.

Comments on this clone: Its specific antigen is unknown. Base qualities were left out, and no much larger clone turns up one base away.

Relative to germline, V is missing 4 bases and J is missing 11 bases, with 17 bases of the junction outside any gene match. The CDR3 runs 16 amino acids, cysteine and phenylalanine included. Only the CDR3 portion is preserved as DNA: 48 bases, with reading frame beginning at the first base. The germline V gene specifies SGDLS as CDR1 and YYNGEE as CDR2. The trial excluded patients who had a history of autoimmune disease or were on systemic immunosuppression. Peripheral blood for TCR sequencing was collected from all dose cohorts at baseline, on cycle 4 day 1, and on cycle 7 day 1. Samples were obtained from an open-label, multicenter, first-in-human phase I dose-escalation trial of ivuxolimab. The trial enrolled adults with locally advanced or metastatic head and neck squamous cell, hepatocellular, melanoma or renal cell carcinoma. CD4+ and CD8+ T cells were sorted separately from peripheral blood before TCR sequencing.

Genomic DNA was extracted from sorted cells for sequencing of the TCRbeta CDR3 region. The immunoSEQ Assay was used to sequence the TCRbeta CDR3 regions. This is the immuneACCESS table as TCRdb keeps it, with only in-frame sequences that have V and J called. A part of the clones is gone; compared with another copy, unresolved V genes explain less than half, and the rest is unexplained. Across this sample there are tens of thousands of clones, with approximately 85% seen only once. Roughly 16% of the sample belongs to the ten largest clones. The clonotype originates from an adult with an advanced solid tumor such as melanoma, head and neck, liver or kidney cancer. Sequenced here: CD4+ or CD8+ T cells sorted from blood, sampled in a trial of the OX40 agonist ivuxolimab. The chain links TRBV9 with TRBJ1-1; 10 middle bases align to TRBD1. The DNA reads as follows: TGTGCCAGCAGCTTCACCGGGACAGGGGATTACTTGGGGGCTTTCTTT. It is translated as CASSFTGTGDYLGAFF.